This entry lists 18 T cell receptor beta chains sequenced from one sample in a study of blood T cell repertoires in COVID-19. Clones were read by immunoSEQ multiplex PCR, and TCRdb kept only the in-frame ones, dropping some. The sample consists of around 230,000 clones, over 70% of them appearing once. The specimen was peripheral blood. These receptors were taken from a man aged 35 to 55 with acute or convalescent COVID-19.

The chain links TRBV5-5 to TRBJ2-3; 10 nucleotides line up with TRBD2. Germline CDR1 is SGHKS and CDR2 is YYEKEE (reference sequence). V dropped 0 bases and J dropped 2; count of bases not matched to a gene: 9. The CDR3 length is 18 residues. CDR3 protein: CASSLVISGRSSTDTQYF. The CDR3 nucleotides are TGTGCCAGCAGCTTGGTGATTAGCGGGAGGTCCTCCACAGATACGCAGTATTTT.

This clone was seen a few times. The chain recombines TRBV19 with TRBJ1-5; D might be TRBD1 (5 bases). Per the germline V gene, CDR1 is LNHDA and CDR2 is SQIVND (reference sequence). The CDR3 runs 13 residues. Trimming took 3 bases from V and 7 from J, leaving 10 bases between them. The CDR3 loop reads CASSMGGRQPQHF. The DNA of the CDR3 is TGTGCCAGTAGTATGGGGGGAAGACAGCCCCAGCATTTT.

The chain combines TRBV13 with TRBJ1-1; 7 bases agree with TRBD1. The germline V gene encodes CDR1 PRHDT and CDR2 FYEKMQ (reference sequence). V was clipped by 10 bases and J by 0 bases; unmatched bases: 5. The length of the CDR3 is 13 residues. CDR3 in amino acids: CAKKGALNTEAFF. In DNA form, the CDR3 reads TGTGCCAAGAAGGGGGCCTTGAACACTGAAGCTTTCTTT.

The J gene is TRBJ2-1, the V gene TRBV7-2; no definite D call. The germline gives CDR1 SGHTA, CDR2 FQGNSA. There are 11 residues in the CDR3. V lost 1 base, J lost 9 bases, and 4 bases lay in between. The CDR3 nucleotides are TGTGCCAGCAGCTTAGGTATTGAGCAGTTCTTC. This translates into CASSLGIEQFF.

The CDR3 loop reads CASSVGTSGRWETQYF. CDR3 DNA: TGTGCCAGCAGTGTAGGGACTAGCGGGAGATGGGAGACCCAGTACTTC. The gene calls are TRBV2 and TRBJ2-5; 14 bases line up with TRBD2. This CDR3 contains 16 residues. The V and J ends lost 4 bases and 5 bases, in that order; junction bases with no gene match: 6. Germline V lookup: CDR1 SNHLY, CDR2 FYNNEI.

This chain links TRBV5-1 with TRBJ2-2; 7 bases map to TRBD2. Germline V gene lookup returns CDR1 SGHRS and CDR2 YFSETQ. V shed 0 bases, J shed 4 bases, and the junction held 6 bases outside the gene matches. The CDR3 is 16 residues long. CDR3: CASSLEGRGSTGELFF. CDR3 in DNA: TGCGCCAGCAGCTTGGAAGGGCGGGGGAGCACCGGGGAGCTGTTTTTT.

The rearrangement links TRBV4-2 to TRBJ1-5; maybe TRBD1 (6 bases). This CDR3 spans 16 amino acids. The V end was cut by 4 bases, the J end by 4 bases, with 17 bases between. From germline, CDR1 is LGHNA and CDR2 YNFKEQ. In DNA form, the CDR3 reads TGTGCCAGCAGCCTCGAGACGGACAGAGGAAATCAGCCCCAGCATTTT. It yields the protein CASSLETDRGNQPQHF.

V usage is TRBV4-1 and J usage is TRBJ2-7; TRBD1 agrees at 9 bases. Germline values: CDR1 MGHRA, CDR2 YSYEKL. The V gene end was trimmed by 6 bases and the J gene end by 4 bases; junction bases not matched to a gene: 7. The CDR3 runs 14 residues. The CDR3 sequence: CASSRNRGPYEQYF. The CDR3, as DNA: TGCGCCAGCAGTCGAAACAGGGGGCCTTACGAGCAGTACTTC.

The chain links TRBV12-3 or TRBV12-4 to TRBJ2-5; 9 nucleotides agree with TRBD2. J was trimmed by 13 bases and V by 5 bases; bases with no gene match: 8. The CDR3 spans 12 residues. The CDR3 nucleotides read TGTGCCAGCAGTCCTCCCGGGACTAGCCCGTACTTC. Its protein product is CASSPPGTSPYF.

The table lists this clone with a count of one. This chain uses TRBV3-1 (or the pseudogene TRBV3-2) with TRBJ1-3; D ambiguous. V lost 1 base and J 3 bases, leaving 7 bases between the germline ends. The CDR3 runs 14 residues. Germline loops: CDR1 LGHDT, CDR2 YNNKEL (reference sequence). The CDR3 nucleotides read TGTGCCAGCAGCCAAGCGCGCATTGGAAACACCATATATTTT. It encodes CASSQARIGNTIYF.

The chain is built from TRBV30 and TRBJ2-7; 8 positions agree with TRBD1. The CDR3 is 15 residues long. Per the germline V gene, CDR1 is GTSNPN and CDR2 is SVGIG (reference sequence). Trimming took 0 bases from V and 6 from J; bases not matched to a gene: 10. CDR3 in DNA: TGTGCCTGGAGTGTAGGAGCAGGGGGCTTGGGCGAGCAGTACTTC. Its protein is CAWSVGAGGLGEQYF.

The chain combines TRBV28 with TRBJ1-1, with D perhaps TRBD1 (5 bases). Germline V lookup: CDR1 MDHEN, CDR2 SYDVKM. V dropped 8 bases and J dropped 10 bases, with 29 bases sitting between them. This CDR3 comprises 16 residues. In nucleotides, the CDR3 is TGTGCCAGCTATTCGGCGGGGGGGGAGCTAAGTTTCGGAGCTTTCTTT. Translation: CASYSAGGELSFGAFF. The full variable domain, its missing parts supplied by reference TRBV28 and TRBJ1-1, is DVKVTQSSRYLVKRTGEKVFLECVQDMDHENMFWYRQDPGLGLRLIYFSYDVKMKEKGDIPEGYSVSREKKERFSLILESASTNQTSMYLCASYSAGGELSFGAFFGQGTRLTVV.

In DNA, the CDR3 is TGTGCCAGCAGCCCTTACAGGGTGGCAAGGGAGGGCTACACCTTC. Amino acids: CASSPYRVAREGYTF. The chain recombines TRBV7-2 with TRBJ1-2, with D tentatively TRBD1 (6 bases). Trimming cost V 5 bases and J 8 bases, with 21 bases left between them. The CDR3 runs to 15 residues. The germline CDR1 and CDR2 sequences are SGHTA and FQGNSA.

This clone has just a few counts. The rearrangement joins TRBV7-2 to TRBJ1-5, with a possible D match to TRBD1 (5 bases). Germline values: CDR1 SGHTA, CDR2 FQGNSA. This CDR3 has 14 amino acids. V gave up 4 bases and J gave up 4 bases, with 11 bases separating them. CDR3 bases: TGTGCCAGCAGCTACTCCGGGGGAAATCAGCCCCAGCATTTT. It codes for CASSYSGGNQPQHF.

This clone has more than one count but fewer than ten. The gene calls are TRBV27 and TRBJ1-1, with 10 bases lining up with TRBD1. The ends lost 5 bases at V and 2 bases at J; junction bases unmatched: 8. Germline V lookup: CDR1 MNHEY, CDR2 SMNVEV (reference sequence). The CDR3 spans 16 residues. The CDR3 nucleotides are TGTGCCAGCAGTACGACGGGACAGGGGAGTAACACTGAAGCTTTCTTT. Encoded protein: CASSTTGQGSNTEAFF.

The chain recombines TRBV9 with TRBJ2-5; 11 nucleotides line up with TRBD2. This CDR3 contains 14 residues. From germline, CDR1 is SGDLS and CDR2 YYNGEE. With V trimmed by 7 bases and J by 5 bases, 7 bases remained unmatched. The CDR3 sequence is CASGSGRGRETQYF. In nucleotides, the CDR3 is TGTGCCAGCGGTAGCGGGAGGGGAAGGGAGACCCAGTACTTC.

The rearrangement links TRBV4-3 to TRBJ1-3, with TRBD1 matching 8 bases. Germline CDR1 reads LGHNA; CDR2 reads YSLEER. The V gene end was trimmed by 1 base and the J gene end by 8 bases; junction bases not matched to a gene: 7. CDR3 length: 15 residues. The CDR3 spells CASSQGRQGADTIYF. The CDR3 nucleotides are TGCGCCAGCAGCCAAGGACGTCAGGGGGCCGACACCATATATTTT.

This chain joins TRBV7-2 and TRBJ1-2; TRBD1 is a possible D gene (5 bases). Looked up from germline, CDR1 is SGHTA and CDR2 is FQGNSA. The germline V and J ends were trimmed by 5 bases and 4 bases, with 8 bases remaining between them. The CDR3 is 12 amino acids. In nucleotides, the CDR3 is TGTGCCAGCAGCCCAGACAGCTATGGCTACACCTTC. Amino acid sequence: CASSPDSYGYTF.